A single sample is the source of the 4 T cell receptor beta chains below, sequenced in a study of T and B cells in COVID-19 patients. Blood genomic DNA input for TRB amplification was roughly 250-500 ng. BIOMED2 TRB-A/B primer pools were used in multiplex TRB PCR. TCRdb re-derived calls from the multiplex PCR reads in MiXCR, one entry per CDR3 protein. The sample gives 20,000 or so distinct CDR3 sequences, 35% to 45% of which show up once; about 17% is in the top ten. The specimen was blood. The receptors come from a human donor with active COVID-19.

This clonotype came up a few times. CDR3 sequence: CSVDLGRDTEAFF. In nucleotides, the CDR3 is TGCAGCGTTGACCTAGGGCGGGACACTGAAGCTTTCTTT. This chain joins TRBV29-1 and TRBJ1-1; no clear D. The CDR3 totals 13 residues. V was clipped by 3 bases and J by 3 bases, with 11 bases between them. Per the germline V gene, CDR1 is SQVTM and CDR2 is ANQGSEA.

This clonotype was counted only a few times. The V and J genes are TRBV19 and TRBJ2-4, with 8 bases lining up with TRBD1. This CDR3 region has 16 residues. V gave up 3 bases and J gave up 3 bases; unmatched junction bases: 7. The germline V gene encodes CDR1 LNHDA and CDR2 SQIVND (reference sequence). Here the CDR3 DNA reads TGTGCCAGTAGTATTCCCGGACAGGGAGGCAAAAACATTCAGTACTTC. Translating it yields CASSIPGQGGKNIQYF.

In regard to this clonotype: Since a much larger clone is just one base distant, this may be a read error. The V and J genes are TRBV6-5 and TRBJ2-7; the match to TRBD1 covers 8 bases. V dropped 6 bases and J dropped 3; count of bases not matched to a gene: 7. Looked up from germline, CDR1 is MNHEY and CDR2 is SVGAGI. CDR3 length equals 14 residues. The CDR3 bases are TGTGCCAGCAGCCGGAGCACAGGGGGCTACGAGCAGTACTTC. This sequence encodes CASSRSTGGYEQYF.

This clonotype has just one count. This chain connects TRBV5-1 to TRBJ1-2; 9 bases line up with TRBD1. The CDR3 runs 14 residues. With 4 bases clipped from V and 6 bases from J, the junction kept 7 bases outside the gene matches. The germline V gene encodes CDR1 SGHRS and CDR2 YFSETQ. CDR3 nucleotides: TGCGCCAGCAGCGCTGTACAGGGGGCGAATGGCTACACCTTC. This sequence encodes CASSAVQGANGYTF.